This T cell receptor (beta chain) came from a study of blood T cell repertoires in COVID-19. Overall study: Sites across the United States, Italy and Spain contributed samples from acute and convalescent COVID-19. Nucleic acid was either cDNA or gDNA, and it came from T cells, B-cell-depleted T cells, or PBMCs.

V lost 9 bases, J lost 1 base, and 16 bases lay in between. The germline V gene encodes CDR1 SGHRS and CDR2 YFSETQ. The CDR3 is 14 residues long. In the source study's methods: Quantification of nucleated cells was approximated via reference gene primer amplification. TCRdb's table, derived via immunoSEQ multiplex PCR, lists solely in-frame clones and lacks some. V and J calls and clone size are given by that table; D and trimming were obtained from the DNA. The data contain fewer than 250,000 clones, approximately 80% of them singletons. The source of this sequence is a woman over 75 with COVID-19, enrolled during active disease. Sequencing input: peripheral blood. The V and J genes are TRBV5-1 and TRBJ1-2; a possible D gene is TRBD1 (5 bases). The CDR3 DNA reads TGCGCCACCCGGGGGAGCCTCAGTAACTATGGCTACACCTTC. Its translation: CATRGSLSNYGYTF.